This passage covers 14 T cell receptor beta chains from one sample sequenced in a study of metastatic and nonmetastatic thyroid tumors. TCRdb reprocessed the PCR reads via MiXCR. The data hold approximately 65,000 clones, with less than 5% observed a single time. No patient had received any treatment before thyroid surgery. The sequenced sample was blood. The receptors originated from a female donor with papillary thyroid cancer or a benign thyroid nodule (not recorded which). Some clones in this sample may be carry-over from other donors' samples.

This clone was observed many times. V usage is TRBV7-9 and J usage is TRBJ2-1; D is perhaps TRBD1 or TRBD2 (5 bases each). The CDR3 contains 14 residues. Trimming took off 3 bases at V and 7 bases at J, with 13 bases between the two ends. Germline CDR1 and CDR2: SEHNR and FQNEAQ (reference sequence). CDR3 sequence reads: CASSFGTVWNEQFF. CDR3 bases: TGTGCCAGCAGCTTTGGGACGGTTTGGAATGAGCAGTTCTTC.

The chain carries TRBV24-1 and TRBJ2-3; either TRBD1 or TRBD2 may supply D (5 bases each). Trimming took 5 bases from V and 2 from J, leaving 16 bases between them. Germline V gene data show CDR1 as KGHDR and CDR2 as SFDVKD. The CDR3 has 16 amino acids. The CDR3 sequence is CATSVSGTVDTDTQYF. The CDR3 DNA reads as TGTGCCACCAGTGTCTCCGGGACGGTCGACACAGATACGCAGTATTTT.

This clone was counted at least ten times. This rearrangement joins TRBV20-1 to TRBJ2-1, with TRBD2 matching over 12 bases. Trimming at V came to 5 bases and at J to 3 bases, leaving 11 bases not matched to a gene. The CDR3 loop spans 17 amino acids. Germline V gene lookup returns CDR1 DFQATT and CDR2 SNEGSKA (reference sequence). DNA of the CDR3: TGCAGTGCTCGGACTAGCGGGACCTTAAGAGGCTACAATGAGCAGTTCTTC. This encodes CSARTSGTLRGYNEQFF.

This clone has a handful of counts. This may be a read error, as it is one base from a much larger clone. Distinct nucleotide sequences in the sample also encode this CDR3. Here the CDR3 reads CASSSPGQGAHEQYF. CDR3 DNA sequence: TGTGCCAGCAGCTCCCCGGGACAGGGTGCCCACGAGCAGTACTTC. This chain links TRBV5-4 with TRBJ2-7, with 9 bases matching TRBD1. The CDR3 length is 15 residues. V shed 3 bases, J shed 5 bases, and the junction held 9 bases outside the gene matches. The germline V gene encodes CDR1 SGHNT and CDR2 YYREEE (reference sequence).

The chain has TRBV24-1 and TRBJ2-7, with a weak D call TRBD1 (6 bases). Looked up from germline, CDR1 is KGHDR and CDR2 is SFDVKD. Between the trimmed V and J ends, which lost 3 bases and 0 bases, there was a span of 11 bases. This CDR3 contains 15 residues. CDR3 loop: CATSDRDMYSYEQYF. The CDR3, as DNA: TGTGCCACCAGTGATCGGGACATGTACTCCTACGAGCAGTACTTC.

At least ten counts were recorded for this clone. The V gene is TRBV20-1, the J gene TRBJ2-4, with D perhaps TRBD1 or TRBD2 (5 bases each). The length of the CDR3 is 14 residues. Germline loops: CDR1 DFQATT, CDR2 SNEGSKA (reference sequence). Trimming cost V 3 bases and J 1 base, with 10 bases left between them. The CDR3 region has the DNA TGCAGTGCTAGGGGGGTGGGCGCCAAAAACATTCAGTACTTC. Translated, it gives CSARGVGAKNIQYF.

This clone came up many times. V and J are TRBV20-1 and TRBJ1-2; no clear D. There are 14 residues in the CDR3. V was clipped by 2 bases and J by 4 bases, with 14 bases between them. The germline CDR1 and CDR2 sequences are DFQATT and SNEGSKA (reference sequence). DNA of the CDR3: TGCAGTGCTAGACTCGGGTTAGAGTCCTATGGCTACACCTTC. It is translated as CSARLGLESYGYTF.

This clone was observed at least ten times. The chain links TRBV5-1 to TRBJ1-6; D is uncertain. Germline loops: CDR1 SGHRS, CDR2 YFSETQ. V shed 0 bases and J shed 2 bases, with 9 bases lying between them. This CDR3 comprises 16 residues. The CDR3 spells CASSLVQAAYNSPLHF. The CDR3 DNA sequence: TGCGCCAGCAGCTTGGTCCAGGCAGCCTATAATTCACCCCTCCACTTT. Based on the CDR3 plus reference TRBV5-1 and TRBJ1-6, the full variable domain is KAGVTQTPRYLIKTRGQQVTLSCSPISGHRSVSWYQQTPGQGLQFLFEYFSETQRNKGNFPGRFSGRQFSNSRSEMNVSTLELGDSALYLCASSLVQAAYNSPLHFGNGTRLTVT.

This clone is deemed medium-sized (0.01 to 0.1%). The chain recombines TRBV11-2 with TRBJ2-7; D may match TRBD1 or TRBD2 (6 bases each). Trimming left V 0 bases short and J 7 bases short, with 10 bases between. The CDR3 contains 13 residues. CDR1 and CDR2 from the germline V gene are SGHAT and FQNNGV. In DNA, the CDR3 is TGTGCCAGCAGCTTAGAGGGGGCGGGGGAGCAGTACTTC. Protein sequence: CASSLEGAGEQYF.

This clone turned up a few times. The V call is TRBV6-1, the J call TRBJ2-3; the match to TRBD2 covers 13 bases. V was clipped by 7 bases and J by 5 bases; unmatched bases: 9. This CDR3 is built from 16 residues. Germline CDR1 and CDR2: MNHNS and SASEGT. The DNA of the CDR3 is TGTGCCAGCACCATACTAGCGGGAGGGGGAGTAGATACGCAGTATTTT. Translation: CASTILAGGGVDTQYF.

This clone occurred many times. This chain links TRBV13 with TRBJ1-3; possibly TRBD1 for D (6 bases). The V gene's germline CDR1 is PRHDT and CDR2 FYEKMQ (reference sequence). Trimming took 4 bases from V and 6 from J, leaving 16 bases between them. The CDR3 contains 15 residues. The CDR3 nucleotides are TGTGCCAGCAGCTCCTGGACAGTCGGAGAAAACACCATATATTTT. This sequence encodes CASSSWTVGENTIYF.

As concerns this clone: In the same sample, other DNA sequences code for this CDR3. The chain joins TRBV4-1 to TRBJ1-1; a possible D gene is TRBD1 (5 bases). The CDR3 is 15 amino acids. V lost 4 bases and J lost 0, with 12 bases in between. Germline-derived CDR1 and CDR2 are MGHRA and YSYEKL. Here the CDR3 DNA reads TGCGCCAGCAGCCCGGGGGTGACGGTGAACACTGAAGCTTTCTTT. It codes for CASSPGVTVNTEAFF.

This chain connects TRBV2 to TRBJ1-5; no clear D gene. The V gene lost 6 bases and the J gene lost 5 bases, with 14 bases spanning the gap. This CDR3 contains 14 residues. Germline V gene data show CDR1 as SNHLY and CDR2 as FYNNEI. DNA for the CDR3: TGTGCCAGCAGCCAGGTTCGCGCCGATCAGCCCCAGCATTTT. Protein product: CASSQVRADQPQHF.

This clone was found many times. The V call is TRBV2, the J call TRBJ1-6; D might be TRBD1 (5 bases). Germline CDR1 is SNHLY and CDR2 is FYNNEI. CDR3 length: 13 residues. Deletions cut 8 bases from V and 9 bases from J, with 14 bases between. The CDR3 region has the DNA TGTGCCAGCGCGGGGGGGGGGTTTTCACCCCTCCACTTT. Amino acids: CASAGGGFSPLHF.